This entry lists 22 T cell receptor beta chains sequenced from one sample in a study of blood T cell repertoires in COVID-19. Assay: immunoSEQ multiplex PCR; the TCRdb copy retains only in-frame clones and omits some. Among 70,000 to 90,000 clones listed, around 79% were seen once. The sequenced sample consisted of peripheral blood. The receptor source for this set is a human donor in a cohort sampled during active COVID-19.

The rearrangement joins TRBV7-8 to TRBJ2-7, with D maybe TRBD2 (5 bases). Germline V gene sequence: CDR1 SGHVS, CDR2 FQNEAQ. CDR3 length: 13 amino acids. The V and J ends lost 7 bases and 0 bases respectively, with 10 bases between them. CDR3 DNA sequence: TGTGCCAGCAATACGGGAAGCTCCTACGAGCAGTACTTC. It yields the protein CASNTGSSYEQYF.

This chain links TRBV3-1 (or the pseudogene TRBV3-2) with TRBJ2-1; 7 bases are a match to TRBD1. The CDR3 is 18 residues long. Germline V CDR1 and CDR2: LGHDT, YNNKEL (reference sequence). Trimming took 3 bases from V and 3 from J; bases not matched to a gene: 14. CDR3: CASSQLPFVQGIYNEQFF. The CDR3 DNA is TGTGCCAGCAGCCAGCTCCCGTTCGTACAGGGGATCTACAATGAGCAGTTCTTC.

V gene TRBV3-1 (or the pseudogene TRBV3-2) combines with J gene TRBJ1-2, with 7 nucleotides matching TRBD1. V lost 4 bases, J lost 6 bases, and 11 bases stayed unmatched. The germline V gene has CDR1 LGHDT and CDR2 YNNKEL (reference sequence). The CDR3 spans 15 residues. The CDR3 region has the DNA TGTGCCAGCAGCCGGGACAGCACTTATGGCCATGGCTACACCTTC. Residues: CASSRDSTYGHGYTF.

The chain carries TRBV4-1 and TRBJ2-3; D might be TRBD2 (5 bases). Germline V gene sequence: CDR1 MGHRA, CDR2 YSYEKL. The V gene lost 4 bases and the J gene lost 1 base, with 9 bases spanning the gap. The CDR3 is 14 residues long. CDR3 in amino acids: CASSPVGGTDTQYF. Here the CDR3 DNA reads TGCGCCAGCAGCCCGGTCGGGGGCACAGATACGCAGTATTTT.

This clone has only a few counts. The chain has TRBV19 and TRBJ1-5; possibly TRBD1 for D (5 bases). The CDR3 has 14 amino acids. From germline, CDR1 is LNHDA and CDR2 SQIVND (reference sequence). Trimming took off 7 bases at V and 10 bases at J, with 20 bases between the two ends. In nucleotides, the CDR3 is TGTGCCAGTACCGAGACAGACAATTTAAGCCCCCAGCATTTT. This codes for CASTETDNLSPQHF.

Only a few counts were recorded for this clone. The CDR3 DNA reads TGTGCCAGCAGCTTCGGGGAGAGCTCCTACGAGCAGTACTTC. Translated: CASSFGESSYEQYF. J is TRBJ2-7 and V is TRBV7-2; possibly TRBD2 for D (5 bases). CDR1 is SGHTA and CDR2 is FQGNSA in the germline V gene. The CDR3 spans 14 residues. Deletions cut 3 bases from V and 0 bases from J, with 9 bases between.

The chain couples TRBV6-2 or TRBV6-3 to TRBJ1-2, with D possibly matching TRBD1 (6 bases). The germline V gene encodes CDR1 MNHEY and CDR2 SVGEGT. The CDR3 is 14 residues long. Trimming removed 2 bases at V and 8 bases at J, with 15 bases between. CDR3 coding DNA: TGTGCCAGCAGTTACCCCCCACAGGGCTGGGGCTACACCTTC. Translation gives CASSYPPQGWGYTF.

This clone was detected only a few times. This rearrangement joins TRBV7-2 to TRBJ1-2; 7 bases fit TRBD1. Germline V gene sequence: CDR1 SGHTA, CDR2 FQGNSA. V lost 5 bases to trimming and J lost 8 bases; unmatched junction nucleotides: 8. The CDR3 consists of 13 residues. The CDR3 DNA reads TGTGCCAGCAGCCGCAAGCAGGGGGACGGCTACACCTTC. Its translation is CASSRKQGDGYTF.

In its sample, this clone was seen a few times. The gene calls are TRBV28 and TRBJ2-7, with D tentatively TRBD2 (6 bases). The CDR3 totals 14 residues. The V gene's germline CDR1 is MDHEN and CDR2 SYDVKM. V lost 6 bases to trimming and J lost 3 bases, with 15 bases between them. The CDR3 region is CASREGRDHYEQYF. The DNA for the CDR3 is TGTGCCAGCAGGGAGGGACGGGACCACTACGAGCAGTACTTC.

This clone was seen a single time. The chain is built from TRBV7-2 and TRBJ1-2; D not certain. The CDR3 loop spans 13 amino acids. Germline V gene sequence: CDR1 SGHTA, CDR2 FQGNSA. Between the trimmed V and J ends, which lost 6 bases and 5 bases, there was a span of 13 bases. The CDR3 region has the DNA TGTGCCAGCAGTCACATAACCCTTTATGGCTACACCTTC. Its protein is CASSHITLYGYTF.

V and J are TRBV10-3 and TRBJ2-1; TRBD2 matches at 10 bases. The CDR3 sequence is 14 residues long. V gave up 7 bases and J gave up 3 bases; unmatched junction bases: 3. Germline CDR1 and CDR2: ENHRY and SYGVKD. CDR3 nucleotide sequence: TGTGCCATCACTAGCGGGGGCCTCTACAATGAGCAGTTCTTC. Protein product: CAITSGGLYNEQFF.

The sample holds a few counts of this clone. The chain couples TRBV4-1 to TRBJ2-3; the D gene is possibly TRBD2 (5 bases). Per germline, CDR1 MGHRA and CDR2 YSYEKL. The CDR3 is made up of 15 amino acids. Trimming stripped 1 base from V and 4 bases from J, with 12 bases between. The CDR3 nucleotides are TGCGCCAGCAGCCAAGGGGCGGGTGACGCAGATACGCAGTATTTT. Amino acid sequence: CASSQGAGDADTQYF.

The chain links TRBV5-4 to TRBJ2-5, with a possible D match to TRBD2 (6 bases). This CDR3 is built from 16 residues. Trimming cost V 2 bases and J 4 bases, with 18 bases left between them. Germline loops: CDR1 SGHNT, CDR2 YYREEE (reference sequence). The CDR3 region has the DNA TGTGCCAGCAGCTTCGTCCTTGGGCGGGGCCGAGAGACCCAGTACTTC. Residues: CASSFVLGRGRETQYF.

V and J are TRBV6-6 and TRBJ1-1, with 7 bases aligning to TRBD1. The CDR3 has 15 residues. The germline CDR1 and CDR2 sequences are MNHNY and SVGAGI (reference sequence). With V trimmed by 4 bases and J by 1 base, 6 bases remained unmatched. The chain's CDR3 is CASSWDSVGNTEAFF. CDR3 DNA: TGTGCCAGCAGTTGGGACAGCGTGGGGAACACTGAAGCTTTCTTT.

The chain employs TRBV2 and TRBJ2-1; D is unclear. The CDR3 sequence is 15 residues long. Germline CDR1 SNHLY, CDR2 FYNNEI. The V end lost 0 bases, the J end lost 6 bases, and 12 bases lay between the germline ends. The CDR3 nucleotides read TGTGCCAGCAGTGAAGCGCGTTCCCGCGGCAATGAGCAGTTCTTC. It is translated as CASSEARSRGNEQFF.

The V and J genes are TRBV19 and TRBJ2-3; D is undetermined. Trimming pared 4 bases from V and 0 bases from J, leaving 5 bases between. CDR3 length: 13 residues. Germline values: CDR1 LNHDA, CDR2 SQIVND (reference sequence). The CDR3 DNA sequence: TGTGCCAGTAGTACCGTTAGCACAGATACGCAGTATTTT. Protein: CASSTVSTDTQYF.

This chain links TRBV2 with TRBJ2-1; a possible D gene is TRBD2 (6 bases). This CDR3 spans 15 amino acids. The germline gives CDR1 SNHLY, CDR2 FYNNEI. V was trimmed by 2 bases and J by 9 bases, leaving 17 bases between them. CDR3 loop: CASSETPRGSTEQFF. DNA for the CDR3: TGTGCCAGCAGTGAAACCCCCCGGGGGTCCACTGAGCAGTTCTTC.

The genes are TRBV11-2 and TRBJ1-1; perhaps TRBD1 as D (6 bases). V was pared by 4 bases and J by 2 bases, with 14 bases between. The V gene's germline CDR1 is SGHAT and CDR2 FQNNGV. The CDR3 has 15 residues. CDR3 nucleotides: TGTGCCAGCAGCTCCGGGAGGGGGGGAAACACTGAAGCTTTCTTT. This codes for CASSSGRGGNTEAFF.

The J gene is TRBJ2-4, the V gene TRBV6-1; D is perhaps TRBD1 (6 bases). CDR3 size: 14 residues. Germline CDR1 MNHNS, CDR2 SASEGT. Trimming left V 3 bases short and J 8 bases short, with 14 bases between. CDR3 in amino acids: CASSDTGSRDIQYF. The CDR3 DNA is TGTGCCAGCAGTGACACAGGGTCTAGAGACATTCAGTACTTC.

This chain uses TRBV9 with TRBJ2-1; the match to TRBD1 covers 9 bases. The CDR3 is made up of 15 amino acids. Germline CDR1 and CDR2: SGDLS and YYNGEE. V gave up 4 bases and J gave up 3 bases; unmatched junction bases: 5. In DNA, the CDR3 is TGTGCCAGCAGCCCTCGACAGGGGGACTACAATGAGCAGTTCTTC. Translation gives CASSPRQGDYNEQFF.

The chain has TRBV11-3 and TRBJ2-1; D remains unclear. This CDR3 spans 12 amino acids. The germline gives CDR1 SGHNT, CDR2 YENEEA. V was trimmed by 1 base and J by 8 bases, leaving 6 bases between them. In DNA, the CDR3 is TGTGCCAGCAGCTTAGCTCCGGATGAGCAGTTCTTC. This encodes CASSLAPDEQFF.

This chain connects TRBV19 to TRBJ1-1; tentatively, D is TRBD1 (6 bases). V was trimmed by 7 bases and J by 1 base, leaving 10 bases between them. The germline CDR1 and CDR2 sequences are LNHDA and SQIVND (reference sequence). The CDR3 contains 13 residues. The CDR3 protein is CASNRGANTEAFF. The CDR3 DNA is TGTGCCAGTAATCGGGGGGCGAACACTGAAGCTTTCTTT.